A single sample is the source of the 32 T cell receptor beta chains below, sequenced in a study of identical twins. TCRdb processed the 5' RACE reads anew with MiXCR; each CDR3 protein has one entry. The sample gives about 1.7 million distinct CDR3 sequences, under 35% of which show up once; less than 0.35% is in the top ten. Sequenced: cord blood. Receptors were obtained from a newborn girl in good health.

There are a few counts of this clonotype. CDR3 bases: TGTGCCACCAGCAGAGCTGGGACAGGGGTTTCGGATACGCAGTATTTT. This translates into CATSRAGTGVSDTQYF. V is TRBV15 and J is TRBJ2-3; 10 bases agree with TRBD1. V dropped 1 base and J dropped 6; count of bases not matched to a gene: 7. Looked up from germline, CDR1 is LNHNV and CDR2 is YYDKDF (reference sequence). This CDR3 comprises 16 residues.

The chain uses TRBV7-6 and TRBJ2-4, with 8 nucleotides matching TRBD1. The closer fit of TRBJ2-7 to the DNA end suggests the J call may be wrong. Germline V lookup: CDR1 SGHVS, CDR2 FNYEAQ. CDR3 length: 15 amino acids. CDR3 amino acids: CASSLGRGPFYEQYF. The CDR3 nucleotides read TGTGCCAGCAGCTTAGGCAGGGGGCCTTTCTACGAGCAGTACTTC.

V and J are TRBV6-5 and TRBJ2-1; perhaps TRBD2 as D (6 bases). CDR3 length: 14 amino acids. V was shortened by 3 bases and J by 10 bases, with 16 bases between the two germline ends. CDR1 and CDR2 from the germline V gene are MNHEY and SVGAGI. CDR3 in amino acids: CASSYEEGPREQFF. Here the CDR3 DNA reads TGTGCCAGCAGTTATGAGGAGGGACCGAGAGAGCAGTTCTTC.

This clonotype came up a few times. The rearrangement links TRBV10-1 to TRBJ1-2; 7 nucleotides agree with TRBD1. CDR1 and CDR2 (germline): WNHNN, SYGVQD (reference sequence). The junction had 1 base not matched to a gene; V was cut back by 7 bases and J by 2 bases. The CDR3 has 12 residues. The CDR3 spells CASMGQNYGYTF. The CDR3 DNA reads TGCGCCAGCATGGGACAGAACTATGGCTACACCTTC.

The V and J genes are TRBV4-1 and TRBJ2-3; 11 bases agree with TRBD2. The CDR3 is 20 amino acids. Germline assignment: CDR1 MGHRA and CDR2 YSYEKL. Trimming took 4 bases from V and 0 from J; bases not matched to a gene: 15. The CDR3 bases are TGCGCCAGCAGCCCAGCGTGGGGTAGCGGGAGGGGATTTAGCACAGATACGCAGTATTTT. It is translated as CASSPAWGSGRGFSTDTQYF.

The V gene is TRBV21-1, the J gene TRBJ2-3; the table's D call of TRBD1 was not tested on the DNA. TRBV21-1 is deemed a pseudogene. This CDR3 is 15 amino acids long. DNA for the CDR3: TGTGCCAGCAGGACACCGGGACTAGCTACGTATACGCAGTATTTT. Translation: CASRTPGLATYTQYF.

As to this clonotype: An end of the junction differs from the germline gene, which may be a read error. The chain recombines TRBV20-1 with TRBJ2-3; D not certain. The CDR3 spans 12 residues. Germline lookup yields CDR1 DFQATT and CDR2 SNEGSKA (reference sequence). In DNA, the CDR3 is TGCGGTGCTAGTGTTGCCACAGATACGCAGTATTTT. Its protein is CGASVATDTQYF.

This clonotype was seen more than once but under ten times. J is TRBJ2-5 and V is TRBV14; 9 positions agree with TRBD1. Germline assignment: CDR1 SGHDN and CDR2 FVKESK. Unmatched junction bases numbered 2, after V lost 2 bases and J lost 4 bases. This CDR3 has 14 amino acids. The CDR3, as DNA: TGTGCCAGCAGCCAATACAGGGGGCTAGAGACCCAGTACTTC. Translated, it gives CASSQYRGLETQYF.

The chain employs TRBV2 and TRBJ2-3; no reliable D call. Germline CDR1 SNHLY, CDR2 FYNNEI. The germline V and J ends were trimmed by 7 bases and 0 bases, with 8 bases remaining between them. The length of the CDR3 is 13 residues. CDR3 nucleotide sequence: TGTGCCAGCAAGAGTACTAGCACAGATACGCAGTATTTT. Translation: CASKSTSTDTQYF.

The CDR3 region has the DNA TGCAGTGCCCCCGGGACAGGGGTAGGGGACACTGAAGCTTTCTTT. Its translation: CSAPGTGVGDTEAFF. The gene calls are TRBV20-1 and TRBJ1-1; 10 positions agree with TRBD1. The germline CDR1 and CDR2 sequences are DFQATT and SNEGSKA (reference sequence). V was pared by 6 bases and J by 3 bases, with 10 bases of the junction left unmatched. CDR3 length equals 15 residues.

With respect to this clonotype: One end of the junction does not line up with germline, which may come from a read error. The chain employs TRBV6-5 and TRBJ1-5, with D uncertain. There are 15 residues in the CDR3. Germline CDR1 reads MNHEY; CDR2 reads SVGAGI. This CDR3 reads CAGSPGVWTNQPQHF. The DNA of the CDR3 is TGTGCCGGCAGTCCTGGAGTTTGGACCAATCAGCCCCAGCATTTT.

CDR3 sequence reads: CASSLAREISEQYF. In DNA form, the CDR3 reads TGTGCCAGCAGCTTAGCGCGAGAGATTTCCGAGCAGTACTTC. The rearrangement uses TRBV7-9 and TRBJ2-7; no reliable D call. The germline CDR1 and CDR2 sequences are SEHNR and FQNEAQ (reference sequence). CDR3 size: 14 residues. Between the trimmed V and J ends, which lost 0 bases and 6 bases, there was a span of 12 bases.

The gene calls are TRBV27 and TRBJ2-4, with 7 bases lining up with TRBD2. There are 15 residues in the CDR3. CDR1 is MNHEY and CDR2 is SMNVEV in the germline V gene (reference sequence). V gave up 3 bases and J gave up 13 bases; unmatched junction bases: 15. The CDR3 loop is CASSFPGGGDGEQYF. The CDR3 DNA reads TGTGCCAGCAGTTTCCCCGGGGGAGGGGACGGGGAGCAGTACTTC.

This clonotype was recorded a few times. V and J are TRBV25-1 and TRBJ2-1; D unresolved. The J call may be faulty, since TRBJ2-7 better matches the DNA end. The length of the CDR3 is 14 residues. Germline CDR1 is MGHDK and CDR2 is SYGVNS. The CDR3, as DNA: TGTGCCAGCAGTGACACCCTCTCCTACAATGAGCAGTACTTC. Protein: CASSDTLSYNEQYF.

About this clonotype: The CDR3 does not end in the conserved phenylalanine or tryptophan, so this is likely a read error. The chain uses TRBV20-1 and TRBJ2-7; a weak D match, TRBD2 (5 bases). Germline-derived CDR1 and CDR2 are DFQATT and SNEGSKA (reference sequence). The CDR3 covers 14 residues. Deletions cut 8 bases from V and 0 bases from J, with 17 bases between. CDR3 in DNA: TGCAGTTTAGCCCGAGGGCCTTTCTCCTACGAGCAGTACTAC. It codes for CSLARGPFSYEQYY.

This clonotype was counted a few times. The rearrangement links TRBV20-1 to TRBJ2-5; D is possibly TRBD1 (6 bases). Germline CDR1 and CDR2: DFQATT and SNEGSKA (reference sequence). This CDR3 has 12 amino acids. V shed 4 bases and J shed 4 bases, with 10 bases lying between them. CDR3 in DNA: TGCAGTGCTACCGGGACACCAGAGACCCAGTACTTC. It encodes CSATGTPETQYF.

This clonotype was counted ten times or more. The V gene is TRBV7-2, the J gene TRBJ2-3; possible D gene TRBD2, 6 bases. Trimming left V 1 base short and J 2 bases short, with 13 bases between. Looked up from germline, CDR1 is SGHTA and CDR2 is FQGNSA. CDR3 length: 16 residues. For the CDR3, the DNA is TGTGCCAGCAGCTTAGAGCGGGTTTTCCTCACAGATACGCAGTATTTT. Translated: CASSLERVFLTDTQYF.

V gene TRBV7-2 combines with J gene TRBJ2-5; 10 bases match TRBD2. The junction had 6 bases not matched to a gene; V was cut back by 2 bases and J by 0 bases. Per the germline V gene, CDR1 is SGHTA and CDR2 is FQGNSA. CDR3 length equals 17 residues. CDR3 sequence (DNA): TGTGCCAGCAGCTTAAGGACTAGCGGTGTGTACCAAGAGACCCAGTACTTC. This gives the protein CASSLRTSGVYQETQYF.

A few counts support this clonotype. The chain carries TRBV5-1 and TRBJ2-7; 7 positions match TRBD1. In germline, CDR1 is SGHRS, CDR2 YFSETQ. There are 14 residues in the CDR3. V lost 5 bases to trimming and J lost 4 bases; unmatched junction nucleotides: 9. The CDR3 sequence: CASRAGTEIYEQYF. The DNA of the CDR3 is TGCGCCAGCAGGGCCGGGACAGAAATATACGAGCAGTACTTC.

This clonotype appeared many times. V and J are TRBV29-1 and TRBJ1-2, with D tentatively TRBD1 (5 bases). Trimming stripped 3 bases from V and 4 bases from J, with 9 bases between. This CDR3 spans 12 amino acids. CDR1 SQVTM and CDR2 ANQGSEA come from the germline V gene. The CDR3, as DNA: TGCAGCGTTGAGAAGGGGACCTATGGCTACACCTTC. Translation gives CSVEKGTYGYTF. Full variable domain (remainder filled in from reference TRBV29-1 and TRBJ1-2): SAVISQKPSRDICQRGTSLTIQCQVDSQVTMMFWYRQQPGQSLTLIATANQGSEATYESGFVIDKFPISRPNLTFSTLTVSNMSPEDSSIYLCSVEKGTYGYTFGSGTRLTVV.

The genes are TRBV20-1 and TRBJ1-5, with 7 bases aligning to TRBD1. V lost 4 bases to trimming and J lost 4 bases; unmatched junction nucleotides: 7. The CDR3 contains 14 residues. The germline CDR1 and CDR2 sequences are DFQATT and SNEGSKA (reference sequence). As DNA, the CDR3 is TGCAGTGCTAAGGCGACAGGGTCTAATCAGCCCCAGCATTTT. Protein sequence: CSAKATGSNQPQHF.

The rearrangement links TRBV5-1 to TRBJ2-7; 9 bases map to TRBD2. Trimming at V came to 0 bases and at J to 4 bases, leaving 11 bases not matched to a gene. Germline CDR1 reads SGHRS; CDR2 reads YFSETQ. This CDR3 has 17 amino acids. The CDR3 reads CASSLAGSGSSQYEQYF. The CDR3 nucleotides are TGCGCCAGCAGCTTGGCTGGTAGCGGGAGTTCCCAGTACGAGCAGTACTTC. The full variable domain, in which reference TRBV5-1 and TRBJ2-7 provide the parts outside the CDR3, is KAGVTQTPRYLIKTRGQQVTLSCSPISGHRSVSWYQQTPGQGLQFLFEYFSETQRNKGNFPGRFSGRQFSNSRSEMNVSTLELGDSALYLCASSLAGSGSSQYEQYFGPGTRLTVT.

This clonotype has more than one count but fewer than ten. The CDR3 spells CATTDYGYTF. CDR3 nucleotides: TGCGCCACTACGGATTATGGCTACACCTTC. This chain joins TRBV5-1 and TRBJ1-2; no clear D gene. Germline V lookup: CDR1 SGHRS, CDR2 YFSETQ. The CDR3 has 10 residues. The V and J ends lost 9 bases and 5 bases respectively, with 8 bases between them. The full variable domain, with the rest looked up from reference TRBV5-1 and TRBJ1-2, is KAGVTQTPRYLIKTRGQQVTLSCSPISGHRSVSWYQQTPGQGLQFLFEYFSETQRNKGNFPGRFSGRQFSNSRSEMNVSTLELGDSALYLCATTDYGYTFGSGTRLTVV.

The V call is TRBV11-3, the J call TRBJ2-2; D is unresolved. The V end lost 2 bases, the J end lost 3 bases, and 13 bases lay between the germline ends. This CDR3 region has 16 residues. Germline assignment: CDR1 SGHNT and CDR2 YENEEA. The CDR3 DNA follows: TGTGCCAGCAGCTTACGGACCCCTAGGGACACCGGGGAGCTGTTTTTT. This gives the protein CASSLRTPRDTGELFF.

This clonotype was counted only a few times. The chain carries TRBV28 and TRBJ2-7; 11 nucleotides align to TRBD2. The CDR3 contains 15 residues. From germline, CDR1 is MDHEN and CDR2 SYDVKM. The V gene end was trimmed by 6 bases and the J gene end by 10 bases; junction bases not matched to a gene: 14. This CDR3 reads CASSGGLAELVDQYF. The DNA for the CDR3 is TGTGCCAGCAGCGGGGGACTAGCGGAGCTGGTCGACCAGTACTTC.

This clonotype was recorded a few times. This sequence joins TRBV28 and TRBJ2-3, with D unresolved. The germline V gene has CDR1 MDHEN and CDR2 SYDVKM. V was pared by 6 bases and J by 2 bases, with 12 bases between. The CDR3 is 14 residues long. CDR3 residues: CASSLKVDTDTQYF. DNA of the CDR3: TGTGCCAGCAGCCTAAAGGTAGACACAGATACGCAGTATTTT.

This clonotype was counted ten times or more. The V gene is TRBV20-1, the J gene TRBJ2-7; no clear D gene. The CDR3 spans 13 residues. Germline V CDR1 and CDR2: DFQATT, SNEGSKA (reference sequence). The V end lost 2 bases, the J end lost 0 bases, and 8 bases lay between the germline ends. CDR3 residues: CSARPINSYEQYF. CDR3 in DNA: TGCAGTGCTAGACCTATCAACTCCTACGAGCAGTACTTC.

The chain carries TRBV20-1 and TRBJ2-7; tentatively, D is TRBD1 or TRBD2 (5 bases each). The V end was cut by 2 bases, the J end by 3 bases, with 14 bases between. Germline CDR1 reads DFQATT; CDR2 reads SNEGSKA (reference sequence). The CDR3 totals 14 residues. The CDR3 DNA reads as TGCAGTGCTAGAATTGTTCGGGGCCTCTACGAGCAGTACTTC. It encodes CSARIVRGLYEQYF.

This clonotype was detected a few times. This chain links TRBV27 with TRBJ2-6; 7 bases agree with TRBD2. Germline CDR1 reads MNHEY; CDR2 reads SMNVEV (reference sequence). With V trimmed by 5 bases and J by 5 bases, 6 bases remained unmatched. The CDR3 extends over 15 amino acids. CDR3 region: CASSGGGPWANVLTF. In DNA form, the CDR3 reads TGTGCCAGCAGTGGGGGAGGGCCCTGGGCCAACGTCCTGACTTTC.

J is TRBJ1-1 and V is TRBV6-1, with D possibly matching TRBD1 (6 bases). Per germline, CDR1 MNHNS and CDR2 SASEGT. The V end lost 0 bases, the J end lost 3 bases, and 11 bases lay between the germline ends. The CDR3 is 15 residues long. The CDR3 nucleotides are TGTGCCAGCAGTGAAGCACCGACAGGACACACTGAAGCTTTCTTT. Its translation: CASSEAPTGHTEAFF.

A single count supports this clonotype. The V and J genes are TRBV6-5 and TRBJ1-2, with D unclear. Germline CDR1 reads MNHEY; CDR2 reads SVGAGI. Trimming stripped 7 bases from V and 5 bases from J, with 23 bases between. This CDR3 is built from 16 residues. The CDR3 sequence is CASNPRQTPRGYGYTF. The CDR3 DNA sequence: TGTGCCAGCAATCCCCGGCAGACTCCCCGAGGGTATGGCTACACCTTC.

The table lists this clonotype with a few counts. The gene calls are TRBV20-1 and TRBJ1-2; D is uncertain. Germline CDR1 is DFQATT and CDR2 is SNEGSKA (reference sequence). The CDR3 covers 12 residues. Trimming pared 5 bases from V and 4 bases from J, leaving 11 bases between. CDR3: CSASFEPYGYTF. CDR3 DNA sequence: TGCAGTGCTTCATTCGAGCCCTATGGCTACACCTTC.